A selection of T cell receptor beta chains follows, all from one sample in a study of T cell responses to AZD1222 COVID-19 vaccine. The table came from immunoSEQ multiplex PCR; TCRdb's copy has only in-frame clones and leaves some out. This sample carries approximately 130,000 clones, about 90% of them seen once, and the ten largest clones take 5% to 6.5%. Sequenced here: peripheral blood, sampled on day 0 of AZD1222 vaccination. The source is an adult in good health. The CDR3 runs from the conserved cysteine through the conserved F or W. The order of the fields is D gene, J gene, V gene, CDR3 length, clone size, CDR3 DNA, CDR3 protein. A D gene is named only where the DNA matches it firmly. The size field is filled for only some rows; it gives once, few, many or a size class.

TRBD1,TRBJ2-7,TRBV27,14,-,TGTGCCAGCAGTGTAACAGGGGGCCCCGACGAGCAGTACTTC,CASSVTGGPDEQYF
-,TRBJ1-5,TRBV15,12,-,TGTGCCACCAGTCAGGGGTATCAGCCCCAGCATTTT,CATSQGYQPQHF
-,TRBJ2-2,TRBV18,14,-,TGTGCCAGCTCACCAATGGTGAACACCGGGGAGCTGTTTTTT,CASSPMVNTGELFF
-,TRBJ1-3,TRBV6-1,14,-,TGTGCCAGCAGTGAACGGGGCTCTGGAAACACCATATATTTT,CASSERGSGNTIYF
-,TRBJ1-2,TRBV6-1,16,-,TGTGCCAGCAGTGAAGCATCCAGGGCCAGCGTCGGTGGCTACACCTTC,CASSEASRASVGGYTF
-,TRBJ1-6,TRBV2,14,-,TGTGCCAGCAGGTTGGAATCGGGGGATTCACCCCTCCACTTT,CASRLESGDSPLHF
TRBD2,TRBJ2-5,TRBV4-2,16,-,TGTGCCAGCAGCCAAGAATTTAGCGGGAGGTGGGAGACCCAGTACTTC,CASSQEFSGRWETQYF
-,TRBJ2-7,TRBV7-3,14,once,TGTGCCAGCAGTGAAGGGGGTGACGCCTACGAGCAGTACTTC,CASSEGGDAYEQYF
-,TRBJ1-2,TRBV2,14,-,TGTGCCAGCAGTTATGGGCGCGTTGGGTATGGCTACACCTTC,CASSYGRVGYGYTF
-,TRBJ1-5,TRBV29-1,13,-,TGCAGCGTTGTCATGGGGAGCAATCAGCCCCAGCATTTT,CSVVMGSNQPQHF
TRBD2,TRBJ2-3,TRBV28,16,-,TGTGCCAGCAGCCCTATAGCGGGTAAATTCACAGATACGCAGTATTTT,CASSPIAGKFTDTQYF
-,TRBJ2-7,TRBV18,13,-,TGTGCCAGCTCACCAGGGAATGTGCACGAGCAGTACTTC,CASSPGNVHEQYF
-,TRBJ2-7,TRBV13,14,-,TGTGCCAGCAGCGCAGGGCAGGGATCCTACGAGCAGTACTTC,CASSAGQGSYEQYF
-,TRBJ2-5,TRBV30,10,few,TGTGCTAGGGGTCAAGAGACCCAGTACTTC,CARGQETQYF
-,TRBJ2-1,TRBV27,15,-,TGTGCCAGCAGTTTATTGTCGGGATTATTTAATGAGCAGTTCTTC,CASSLLSGLFNEQFF
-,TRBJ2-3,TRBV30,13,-,TGTGCCTGGAGTATGAGGGCCACAGATACGCAGTATTTT,CAWSMRATDTQYF
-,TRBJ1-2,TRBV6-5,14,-,TGTGCCAGCAGTACCAAACAGGGTACGAAGGGCTACACCTTC,CASSTKQGTKGYTF
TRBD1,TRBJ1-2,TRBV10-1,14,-,TGCGCCAGCAGCCCCGGGACAGGGGCCTCTGGCTACACCTTC,CASSPGTGASGYTF
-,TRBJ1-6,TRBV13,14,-,TGTGCCAGCAGCCGAAGCTCCTATAATTCACCCCTCCACTTT,CASSRSSYNSPLHF
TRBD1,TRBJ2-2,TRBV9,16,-,TGTGCCAGCAGCGTAGGGGCAACAGGGGGCACCGGGGAGCTGTTTTTT,CASSVGATGGTGELFF